Listed here are 3 T cell receptor beta chains from one sample, sequenced in a study of blood T cell repertoires in COVID-19. The assay was immunoSEQ multiplex PCR, and TCRdb's table has in-frame clones only and misses some. The sample includes roughly 330,000 clones, 80% to 90% of them seen just once. The sequenced sample was PBMCs or T cells enriched from blood (not recorded which). These receptors all come from a woman aged 25 to 45 who had recovered from COVID-19.

The CDR3 nucleotides read TGTGCCAGCAGCTTAGAGACAGGGAGAAAACTGTTTTTT. Its protein is CASSLETGRKLFF. V gene TRBV11-2 combines with J gene TRBJ1-4; 7 bases are a match to TRBD1. V shed 0 bases, J shed 10 bases, and the junction held 2 bases outside the gene matches. The CDR3 covers 13 residues. The germline V gene encodes CDR1 SGHAT and CDR2 FQNNGV. Filled out from reference TRBV11-2 and TRBJ1-4, the complete variable domain reads EAGVAQSPRYKIIEKRQSVAFWCNPISGHATLYWYQQILGQGPKLLIQFQNNGVVDDSQLPKDRFSAERLKGVDSTLKIQPAKLEDSAVYLCASSLETGRKLFFGSGTQLSVL.

This chain links TRBV2 with TRBJ1-5; D is uncertain. CDR1 is SNHLY and CDR2 is FYNNEI in the germline V gene. The CDR3 has 14 residues. Trimming removed 1 base from V and 4 bases from J, with 8 bases in between. Written as DNA, the CDR3 is TGTGCCAGCAGTGAAGGGCGGAGTAATCAGCCCCAGCATTTT. Its translation: CASSEGRSNQPQHF.

The V gene is TRBV7-6, the J gene TRBJ1-2; D may be TRBD1 (5 bases). Germline V CDR1 and CDR2: SGHVS, FNYEAQ. The CDR3 contains 17 residues. Trimming removed 1 base at V and 8 bases at J, with 23 bases between. CDR3 nucleotide sequence: TGTGCCAGCAGCTTAGGTCGTCTGGACAAGAAATCTACCGGCTACACCTTC. It translates to CASSLGRLDKKSTGYTF.